The rows below give T cell receptor beta chains drawn from one sample of a study of Ad26.COV2.S vaccination and SARS-CoV-2 variants. The method was immunoSEQ multiplex PCR; TCRdb's version includes in-frame clones alone and lacks a portion of them. This table has tens of thousands of clones, approximately 80% appearing once. Source: peripheral blood, taken after recovery from COVID-19. These receptor sequences come from a human donor who had recovered from COVID-19. Each CDR3 is given with its conserved first and last residue. A D gene is named only where the DNA matches it firmly. Not every row has a clone size; where given, it reads once, few, many or a size class.

abundance	v_gene	d_gene	j_gene	CDR3aa	CDR3nt
.	TRBV7-2	.	TRBJ2-7	CASSRGRSSYEQYF	TGTGCCAGCAGCCGGGGACGGTCGTCCTACGAGCAGTACTTC
.	TRBV11-2	.	TRBJ1-3	CASSPLGAFSGNTIYF	TGTGCCAGCAGCCCCCTCGGGGCGTTCTCTGGAAACACCATATATTTT
.	TRBV7-9	.	TRBJ1-1	CASSPPIRLGGLNEAFF	TGTGCCAGCAGCCCTCCAATCCGATTGGGGGGGCTCAATGAAGCTTTCTTT
.	TRBV3-1/TRBV3-2	.	TRBJ1-2	CASSTTYGYTF	TGTGCCAGCAGCACCACCTATGGCTACACCTTC
.	TRBV6-5	.	TRBJ1-1	CASSYGGPTEAFF	TGTGCCAGCAGTTACGGGGGGCCCACTGAAGCTTTCTTT
few	TRBV5-6	.	TRBJ1-5	CASSWGPQENSNQPQHF	TGTGCCAGCAGCTGGGGACCCCAGGAGAATAGCAATCAGCCCCAGCATTTT
.	TRBV29-1	.	TRBJ2-5	CSVPGRQETQYF	TGCAGCGTCCCAGGCCGCCAAGAGACCCAGTACTTC
.	TRBV18	.	TRBJ1-1	CASSREWTPNTEAFF	TGTGCCAGCTCACGCGAATGGACACCGAACACTGAAGCTTTCTTT
few	TRBV19	.	TRBJ1-2	CASRGAESPTLNYGYTF	TGTGCCTCCCGAGGGGCGGAATCGCCTACTCTTAACTATGGCTACACCTTC
.	TRBV6-1	TRBD1	TRBJ1-5	CASSEGAQGGNQPQHF	TGTGCCAGCAGTGAAGGGGCACAGGGGGGCAATCAGCCCCAGCATTTT
.	TRBV6-6	.	TRBJ1-1	CASSYRGRGNTEAFF	TGTGCCAGCAGTTACCGGGGCAGGGGGAACACTGAAGCTTTCTTT
.	TRBV5-1	.	TRBJ1-1	CASSLAIGLMNTEAFF	TGCGCCAGCAGCTTGGCCATAGGCCTCATGAACACTGAAGCTTTCTTT
.	TRBV5-5	.	TRBJ1-2	CASSPDGNGYTF	TGTGCCAGCAGCCCGGATGGAAATGGCTACACCTTC
.	TRBV7-9	.	TRBJ1-2	CASSPYRDLYGYTF	TGTGCCAGCAGCCCCTACAGGGACCTCTATGGCTACACCTTC
once	TRBV5-1	.	TRBJ1-1	CASTNPPGEAFF	TGCGCCAGCACCAACCCCCCAGGTGAAGCTTTCTTT
.	TRBV7-8	.	TRBJ1-6	CASSLVGDSSPLHF	TGTGCCAGCAGCTTAGTTGGGGATTCTTCACCCCTCCACTTT
.	TRBV5-1	TRBD1	TRBJ1-2	CASSFPGTEQVDGYTF	TGCGCCAGCAGCTTCCCCGGGACAGAGCAAGTGGATGGCTACACCTTC
.	TRBV7-9	.	TRBJ1-2	CASSSLQGTTKGYTF	TGTGCCAGCAGCTCGCTACAGGGAACAACGAAAGGCTACACCTTC
.	TRBV28	TRBD2	TRBJ2-1	CASSPPSGGYNEQFF	TGTGCCAGCAGTCCCCCCAGCGGGGGCTACAATGAGCAGTTCTTC
once	TRBV19	TRBD1	TRBJ2-4	CASSIPTGGIQYF	TGTGCCAGTAGTATCCCCACAGGGGGCATTCAGTACTTC
few	TRBV10-3	.	TRBJ2-5	CATLEGPQETQYF	TGTGCCACCCTGGAAGGTCCGCAAGAGACCCAGTACTTC
.	TRBV5-1	.	TRBJ2-3	CASSLEALGGRGTDTQYF	TGCGCCAGCAGCTTGGAAGCTCTTGGAGGGCGAGGCACAGATACGCAGTATTTT
.	TRBV7-9	.	TRBJ1-1	CASSSGRSKRNTEAFF	TGTGCCAGCAGCTCCGGCCGGTCCAAACGGAACACTGAAGCTTTCTTT
.	TRBV30	TRBD1	TRBJ1-1	CAWSLSGGQGAFF	TGTGCCTGGAGTTTATCGGGGGGACAGGGAGCTTTCTTT
.	TRBV24-1	.	TRBJ1-5	CATSFSQGQPQHF	TGTGCCACCTCCTTCTCCCAAGGGCAGCCCCAGCATTTT
.	TRBV9	TRBD1	TRBJ1-2	CASSAGGQGLNYGYTF	TGTGCCAGCAGCGCCGGTGGACAGGGATTGAACTATGGCTACACCTTC
.	TRBV5-1	.	TRBJ2-7	CASSLTGSSYEQYF	TGCGCCAGCAGCCTGACTGGAAGCTCCTACGAGCAGTACTTC
.	TRBV19	TRBD2	TRBJ2-1	CASSIAGGTAEQFF	TGTGCCAGTAGTATAGCGGGAGGGACCGCTGAGCAGTTCTTC
.	TRBV5-1	TRBD1	TRBJ2-1	CASSLTGTGGEGQFF	TGCGCCAGCAGCTTAACCGGGACAGGGGGAGAAGGGCAGTTCTTC
.	TRBV5-1	.	TRBJ1-4	CASSSSPQGLNEKLFF	TGCGCCAGCAGCTCTAGCCCACAGGGCCTCAATGAAAAACTGTTTTTT
.	TRBV5-1	.	TRBJ2-3	CASSLGASASTDTQYF	TGCGCCAGCAGCTTGGGAGCTAGCGCTAGCACAGATACGCAGTATTTT
.	TRBV19	TRBD1	TRBJ2-6	CASRSSDRQPVNVLTF	TGTGCCAGTAGAAGCTCGGACAGGCAGCCGGTCAACGTCCTGACTTTC
.	TRBV20-1	.	TRBJ2-5	CSARARETQYF	TGCAGTGCTAGGGCGAGGGAGACCCAGTACTTC
once	TRBV4-1	.	TRBJ1-1	CASSLLPTLPRNGEAFF	TGCGCCAGCAGCCTACTACCGACCCTGCCTAGGAACGGTGAAGCTTTCTTT
.	TRBV5-1	TRBD1	TRBJ2-1	CASSLKAGQGGYNEQFF	TGCGCCAGCAGCTTAAAGGCGGGACAGGGAGGGTACAATGAGCAGTTCTTC
once	TRBV27	.	TRBJ1-4	CASSLEGSEKLFF	TGTGCCAGCAGTTTAGAAGGTTCTGAAAAACTGTTTTTT
.	TRBV11-2	TRBD1	TRBJ2-5	CASSQGQGEETQYF	TGTGCCAGCAGCCAGGGACAGGGAGAAGAGACCCAGTACTTC
.	TRBV5-1	TRBD2	TRBJ2-3	CASSSSGGADDTQYF	TGCGCCAGCAGCTCGAGCGGGGGGGCCGATGATACGCAGTATTTT
many	TRBV7-9	.	TRBJ1-1	CASSLDMNTEAFF	TGTGCCAGCAGCTTAGATATGAACACTGAAGCTTTCTTT